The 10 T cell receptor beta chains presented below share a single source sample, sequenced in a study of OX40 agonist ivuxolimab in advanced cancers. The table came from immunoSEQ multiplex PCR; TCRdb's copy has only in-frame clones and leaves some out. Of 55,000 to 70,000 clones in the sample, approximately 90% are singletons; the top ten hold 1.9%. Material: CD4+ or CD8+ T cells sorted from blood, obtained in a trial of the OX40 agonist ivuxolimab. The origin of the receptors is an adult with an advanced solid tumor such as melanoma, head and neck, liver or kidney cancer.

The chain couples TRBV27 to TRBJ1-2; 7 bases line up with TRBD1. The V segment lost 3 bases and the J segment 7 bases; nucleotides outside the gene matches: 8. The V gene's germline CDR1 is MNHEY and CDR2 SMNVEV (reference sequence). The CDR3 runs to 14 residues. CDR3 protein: CASSLRGQESGYTF. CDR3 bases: TGTGCCAGCAGTTTGCGTGGACAGGAGTCTGGCTACACCTTC.

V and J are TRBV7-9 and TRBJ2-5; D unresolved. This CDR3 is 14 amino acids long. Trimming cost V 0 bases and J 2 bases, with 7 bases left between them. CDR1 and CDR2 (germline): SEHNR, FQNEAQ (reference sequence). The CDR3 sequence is CASSLALDQETQYF. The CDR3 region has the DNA TGTGCCAGCAGCTTAGCACTCGATCAAGAGACCCAGTACTTC. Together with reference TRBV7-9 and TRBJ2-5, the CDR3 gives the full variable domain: DTGVSQNPRHKITKRGQNVTFRCDPISEHNRLYWYRQTLGQGPEFLTYFQNEAQLEKSRLLSDRFSAERPKGSFSTLEIQRTEQGDSAMYLCASSLALDQETQYFGPGTRLLVL.

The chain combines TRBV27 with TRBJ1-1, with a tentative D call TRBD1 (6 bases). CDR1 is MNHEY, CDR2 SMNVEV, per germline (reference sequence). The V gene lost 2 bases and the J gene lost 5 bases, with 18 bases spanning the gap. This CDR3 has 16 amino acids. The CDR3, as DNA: TGTGCCAGCAGTTTAAGGCGAGGGGGGGGCCTAACTGAAGCTTTCTTT. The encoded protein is CASSLRRGGGLTEAFF.

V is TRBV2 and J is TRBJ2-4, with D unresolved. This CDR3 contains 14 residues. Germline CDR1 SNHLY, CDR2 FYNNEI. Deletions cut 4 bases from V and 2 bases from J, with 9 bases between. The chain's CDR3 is CASSVTETKNIQYF. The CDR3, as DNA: TGTGCCAGCAGTGTTACAGAAACCAAAAACATTCAGTACTTC.

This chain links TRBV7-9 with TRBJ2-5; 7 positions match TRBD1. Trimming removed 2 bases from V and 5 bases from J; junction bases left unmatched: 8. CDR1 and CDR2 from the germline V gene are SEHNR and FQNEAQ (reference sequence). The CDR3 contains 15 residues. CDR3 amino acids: CASSLRGGRWETQYF. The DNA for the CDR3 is TGTGCCAGCAGCTTACGAGGGGGCCGATGGGAGACCCAGTACTTC. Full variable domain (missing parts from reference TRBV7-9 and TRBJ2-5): DTGVSQNPRHKITKRGQNVTFRCDPISEHNRLYWYRQTLGQGPEFLTYFQNEAQLEKSRLLSDRFSAERPKGSFSTLEIQRTEQGDSAMYLCASSLRGGRWETQYFGPGTRLLVL.

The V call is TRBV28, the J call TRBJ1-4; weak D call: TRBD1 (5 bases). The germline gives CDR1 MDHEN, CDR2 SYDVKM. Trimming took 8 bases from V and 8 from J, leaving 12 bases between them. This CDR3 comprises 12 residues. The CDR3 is CASLGLAEKLFF. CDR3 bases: TGTGCCAGCCTGGGACTTGCGGAAAAACTGTTTTTT.

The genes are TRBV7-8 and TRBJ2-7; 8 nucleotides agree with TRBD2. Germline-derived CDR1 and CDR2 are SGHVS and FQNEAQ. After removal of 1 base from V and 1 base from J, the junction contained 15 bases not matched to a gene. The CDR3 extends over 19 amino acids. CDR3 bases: TGTGCCAGCAGCTTAGTGCCGGGACTAGGAAAGACGGGATCCTACGAGCAGTACTTC. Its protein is CASSLVPGLGKTGSYEQYF.

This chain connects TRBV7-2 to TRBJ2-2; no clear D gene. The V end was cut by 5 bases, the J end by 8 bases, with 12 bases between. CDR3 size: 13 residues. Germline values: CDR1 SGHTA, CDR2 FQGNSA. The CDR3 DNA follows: TGTGCCAGCAGCCGAGAACGACGGGGGGAGCTGTTTTTT. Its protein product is CASSRERRGELFF. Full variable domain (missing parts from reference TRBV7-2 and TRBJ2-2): GAGVSQSPSNKVTEKGKDVELRCDPISGHTALYWYRQSLGQGLEFLIYFQGNSAPDKSGLPSDRFSAERTGGSVSTLTIQRTQQEDSAVYLCASSRERRGELFFGEGSRLTVL.

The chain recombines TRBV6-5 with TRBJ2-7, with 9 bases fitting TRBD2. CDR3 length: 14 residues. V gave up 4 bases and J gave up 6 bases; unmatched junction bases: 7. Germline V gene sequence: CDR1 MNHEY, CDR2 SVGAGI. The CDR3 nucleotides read TGTGCCAGCAGTTTTATAGCGGGGGAGGGCGAGCAGTACTTC. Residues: CASSFIAGEGEQYF.

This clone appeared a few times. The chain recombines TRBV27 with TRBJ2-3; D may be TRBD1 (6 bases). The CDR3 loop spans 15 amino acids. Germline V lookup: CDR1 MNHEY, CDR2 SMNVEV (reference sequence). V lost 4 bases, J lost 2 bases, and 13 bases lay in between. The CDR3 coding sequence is TGTGCCAGCAGTTATCGGACAGCCACCACAGATACGCAGTATTTT. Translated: CASSYRTATTDTQYF.